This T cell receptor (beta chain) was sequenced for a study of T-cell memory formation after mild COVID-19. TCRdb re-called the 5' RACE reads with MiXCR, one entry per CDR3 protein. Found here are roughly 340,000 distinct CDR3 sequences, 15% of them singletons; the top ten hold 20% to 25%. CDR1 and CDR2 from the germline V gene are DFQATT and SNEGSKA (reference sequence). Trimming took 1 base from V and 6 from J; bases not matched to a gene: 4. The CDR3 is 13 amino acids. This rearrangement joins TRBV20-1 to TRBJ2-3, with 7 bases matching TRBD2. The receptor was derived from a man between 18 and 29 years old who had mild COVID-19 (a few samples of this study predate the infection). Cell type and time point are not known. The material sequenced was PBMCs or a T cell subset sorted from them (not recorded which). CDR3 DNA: TGCAGTGCTAGAGTCGGGGGGTATGATACGCAGTATTTT. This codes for CSARVGGYDTQYF.